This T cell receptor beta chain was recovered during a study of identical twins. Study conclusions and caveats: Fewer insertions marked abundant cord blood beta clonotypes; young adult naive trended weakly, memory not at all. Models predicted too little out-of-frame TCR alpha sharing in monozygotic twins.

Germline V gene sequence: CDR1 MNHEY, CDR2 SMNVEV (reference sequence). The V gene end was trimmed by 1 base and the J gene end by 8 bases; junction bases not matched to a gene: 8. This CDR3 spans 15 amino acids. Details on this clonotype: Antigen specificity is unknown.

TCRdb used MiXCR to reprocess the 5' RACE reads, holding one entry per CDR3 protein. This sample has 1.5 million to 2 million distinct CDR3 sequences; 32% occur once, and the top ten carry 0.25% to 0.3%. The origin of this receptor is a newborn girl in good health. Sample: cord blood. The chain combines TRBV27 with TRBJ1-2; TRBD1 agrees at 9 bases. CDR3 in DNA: TGTGCCAGCAGTTTATATGGACAGGGGAATGGCGGCTACACCTTC. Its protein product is CASSLYGQGNGGYTF.